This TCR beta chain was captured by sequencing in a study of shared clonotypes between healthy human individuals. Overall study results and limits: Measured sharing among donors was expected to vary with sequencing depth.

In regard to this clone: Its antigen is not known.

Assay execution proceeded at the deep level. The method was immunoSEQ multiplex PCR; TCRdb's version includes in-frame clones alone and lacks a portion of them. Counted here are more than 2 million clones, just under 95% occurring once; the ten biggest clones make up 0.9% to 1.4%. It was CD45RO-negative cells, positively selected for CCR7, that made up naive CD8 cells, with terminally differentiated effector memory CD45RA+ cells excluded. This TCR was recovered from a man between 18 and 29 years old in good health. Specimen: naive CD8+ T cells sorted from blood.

CDR3 DNA sequence: TGTGCCAGCACCTATGACCAATCAGCCCCCACAGATACGCAGTATTTT. Protein product: CASTYDQSAPTDTQYF. The chain joins TRBV27 to TRBJ2-3; D call uncertain. Per germline, CDR1 MNHEY and CDR2 SMNVEV (reference sequence). V was clipped by 7 bases and J by 2 bases, with 19 bases between them. This CDR3 is built from 16 residues.